Given below is one T cell receptor beta chain in context. Assay used: immunoSEQ multiplex PCR; TCRdb lists only in-frame clones, some missing. The sample contains some 180,000 clones, around 94% of which appear only once. The sample comes from a study of T cell responses to AZD1222 COVID-19 vaccine. The CDR3 loop spans 14 amino acids. Germline CDR1 reads SGHTA; CDR2 reads FQGNSA. The V end was cut by 2 bases, the J end by 3 bases, with 11 bases between. This clonotype was sampled from an adult who received the MenACWY meningococcal vaccine as a control. The chain couples TRBV7-2 to TRBJ2-7, with D uncertain. The specimen was peripheral blood, collected 28 days after the second dose of the MenACWY control vaccine. CDR3 amino acids: CASSLPEGFYEQYF. The CDR3 coding sequence is TGTGCCAGCAGCTTACCAGAAGGCTTCTACGAGCAGTACTTC.